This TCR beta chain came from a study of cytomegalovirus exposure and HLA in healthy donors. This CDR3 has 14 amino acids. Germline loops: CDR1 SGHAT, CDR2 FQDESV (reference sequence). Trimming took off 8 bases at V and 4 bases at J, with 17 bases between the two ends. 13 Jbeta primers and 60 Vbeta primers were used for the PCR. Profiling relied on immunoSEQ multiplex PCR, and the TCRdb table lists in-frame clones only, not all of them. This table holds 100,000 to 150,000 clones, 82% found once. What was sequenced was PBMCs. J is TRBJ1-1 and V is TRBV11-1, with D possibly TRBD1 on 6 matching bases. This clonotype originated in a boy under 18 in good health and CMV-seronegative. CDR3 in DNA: TGTGCCAGCTCGCTTACAGGGAGCAGCACTGAAGCTTTCTTT. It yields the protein CASSLTGSSTEAFF.